This TCR beta chain was identified in a study of CD4+ T cells in melanoma. Overall study findings and caveats: CD8+ T cell, macrophage and B cell function reportedly correlated with neoantigen-specific CD4+ T cells. Diverse differentiation states were reported for melanoma neoantigen-specific CD4+ T cells.

Generated by immunoSEQ multiplex PCR, the TCRdb table keeps only in-frame clones and is missing some. The table lists about 20,000 clones, 78% of them singletons. Germline-derived CDR1 and CDR2 are SGHRS and YFSETQ. Trimming took 4 bases from V and 1 from J, leaving 10 bases between them. The CDR3 spans 14 residues. In regard to this clone: Its antigen is as yet unknown.

The sequence was collected from a human donor with melanoma. The rearrangement uses TRBV5-1 and TRBJ2-3; the D gene is possibly TRBD1 (5 bases). The CDR3 loop reads CASSGASGTDTQYF. In nucleotides, the CDR3 is TGCGCCAGCAGCGGGGCAAGCGGCACAGATACGCAGTATTTT. The full variable domain, with the rest looked up from reference TRBV5-1 and TRBJ2-3, is KAGVTQTPRYLIKTRGQQVTLSCSPISGHRSVSWYQQTPGQGLQFLFEYFSETQRNKGNFPGRFSGRQFSNSRSEMNVSTLELGDSALYLCASSGASGTDTQYFGPGTRLTVL.